This record covers a single T cell receptor (beta chain). The antigen is not known. Findings of the study overall: In terms of TCR gene usage, tumor memory CD4+ T cells clustered together with blood and lymph node memory CD4+ cells, as well as with lymph node naive CD4+ cells. The larger-cohort validation was restricted to a single TCR beta V-J rearrangement rather than whole repertoires.

Semi-nested PCR with Nested Universal Primer A followed constant-region reverse priming of full-length variable regions. TCRdb reprocessed the 5' RACE reads via MiXCR and lists one record per CDR3 protein. The sample has roughly 42,000 distinct CDR3 sequences; 30% are singletons. The CDR3 has 17 amino acids. CDR1 is MNHEY, CDR2 SVGAGI, per germline. Trimming took off 0 bases at V and 0 bases at J, with 15 bases between the two ends. Material: tumor-infiltrating memory CD4+ T cells sorted from the breast tumor. Subset given: memory CD4+ T cells, CD4+CD45RO+CD25-. V gene TRBV6-5 combines with J gene TRBJ2-7; TRBD2 is a possible D gene (5 bases). The TCR sequence derives from a female donor with breast cancer. The CDR3 here is CASSYSFPSRFSYEQYF. CDR3 DNA sequence: TGTGCCAGCAGTTACTCGTTCCCTAGCCGCTTCTCCTACGAGCAGTACTTC.